Below are 28 T cell receptor beta chains sequenced from a single sample in a study of T cell responses to AZD1222 COVID-19 vaccine. Profiled with immunoSEQ multiplex PCR; TCRdb holds only in-frame clones, not every one. The table lists around 120,000 clones, roughly 90% of them singletons. Sequencing was performed on peripheral blood, taken 28 days after the second AZD1222 dose. These receptors came from an adult who received the AZD1222 COVID-19 vaccine.

The chain is built from TRBV7-8 and TRBJ1-2; 7 bases align to TRBD1. After removal of 2 bases from V and 6 bases from J, the junction contained 6 bases not matched to a gene. The CDR3 runs to 14 residues. Germline V gives CDR1 SGHVS, CDR2 FQNEAQ. The chain's CDR3 is CASSLFTGDDGYTF. CDR3 DNA: TGTGCCAGCAGCTTATTTACAGGGGATGATGGCTACACCTTC.

V gene TRBV3-1 (or the pseudogene TRBV3-2) combines with J gene TRBJ2-7, with D possibly matching TRBD1 (5 bases). The V gene lost 3 bases and the J gene lost 6 bases, with 9 bases spanning the gap. CDR1 LGHDT and CDR2 YNNKEL come from the germline V gene (reference sequence). The CDR3 loop spans 12 amino acids. CDR3 sequence (DNA): TGTGCCAGCAGCCAGACAGCTATCGAGCAGTACTTC. Translated, it gives CASSQTAIEQYF.

The genes are TRBV27 and TRBJ1-5; D is unresolved. V gave up 4 bases and J gave up 8 bases, with 15 bases separating them. This CDR3 has 14 residues. From germline, CDR1 is MNHEY and CDR2 SMNVEV (reference sequence). Written as DNA, the CDR3 is TGTGCCAGCAGTTCGACGAGCGCGAGAGAGCCCCAGCATTTT. It specifies CASSSTSAREPQHF.

The chain has TRBV5-1 and TRBJ2-1; 7 bases align to TRBD1. The CDR3 has 14 residues. Germline CDR1 reads SGHRS; CDR2 reads YFSETQ. The trim removed 1 base at V and 12 bases at J, leaving 10 bases unmatched. The CDR3 protein is CASSLKAQGDVQFF. CDR3 in DNA: TGCGCCAGCAGCTTGAAGGCGCAGGGGGATGTGCAGTTCTTC.

This chain links TRBV19 with TRBJ1-5; TRBD1 might be the D (6 bases). CDR1 LNHDA and CDR2 SQIVND come from the germline V gene (reference sequence). The CDR3 consists of 13 residues. The germline V and J ends were trimmed by 4 bases and 4 bases, with 8 bases remaining between them. This CDR3 reads CASSRGQNQPQHF. CDR3 in DNA: TGTGCCAGTAGTAGGGGGCAGAATCAGCCCCAGCATTTT. The full variable domain, in which reference TRBV19 and TRBJ1-5 provide the parts outside the CDR3, is DGGITQSPKYLFRKEGQNVTLSCEQNLNHDAMYWYRQDPGQGLRLIYYSQIVNDFQKGDIAEGYSVSREKKESFPLTVTSAQKNPTAFYLCASSRGQNQPQHFGDGTRLSIL.

The genes are TRBV6-5 and TRBJ2-5; 8 nucleotides agree with TRBD2. V lost 6 bases and J lost 1; bases outside the gene matches: 4. Germline CDR1 MNHEY, CDR2 SVGAGI. CDR3 length equals 14 residues. The CDR3, as DNA: TGTGCCAGCAGGTTACTAGCGGTCCAAGAGACCCAGTACTTC. It specifies CASRLLAVQETQYF.

The rearrangement links TRBV28 to TRBJ1-6; D perhaps matches TRBD1 (5 bases). V lost 6 bases and J 5 bases, leaving 14 bases between the germline ends. Germline loops: CDR1 MDHEN, CDR2 SYDVKM. The CDR3 has 15 amino acids. The CDR3 protein is CASSPQGADNSPLHF. CDR3 sequence (DNA): TGTGCCAGCAGCCCTCAGGGAGCGGATAATTCACCCCTCCACTTT. Looking up the rest from reference TRBV28 and TRBJ1-6 gives the full variable domain: DVKVTQSSRYLVKRTGEKVFLECVQDMDHENMFWYRQDPGLGLRLIYFSYDVKMKEKGDIPEGYSVSREKKERFSLILESASTNQTSMYLCASSPQGADNSPLHFGNGTRLTVT.

The chain carries TRBV5-4 and TRBJ2-1; 12 bases align to TRBD2. This CDR3 region has 16 residues. The V segment lost 4 bases and the J segment 9 bases; nucleotides outside the gene matches: 11. CDR1 is SGHNT and CDR2 is YYREEE in the germline V gene (reference sequence). The CDR3 DNA is TGTGCCAGCAGCCTGTCGCTAGCGGGAGGGCCGGGTGAGCAGTTCTTC. It is translated as CASSLSLAGGPGEQFF.

The chain employs TRBV3-1 (or the pseudogene TRBV3-2) and TRBJ1-6; D is perhaps TRBD1 (5 bases). Trimming stripped 2 bases from V and 4 bases from J, with 12 bases between. The germline gives CDR1 LGHDT, CDR2 YNNKEL (reference sequence). The CDR3 runs 16 residues. The CDR3 sequence: CASSQSGSSYNSPLHF. The CDR3 DNA follows: TGTGCCAGCAGCCAATCAGGGTCTTCTTATAATTCACCCCTCCACTTT.

This chain uses TRBV5-1 with TRBJ2-5, with 7 bases matching TRBD2. The CDR3 sequence is 16 residues long. Germline V gene data show CDR1 as SGHRS and CDR2 as YFSETQ. V lost 4 bases to trimming and J lost 3 bases; unmatched junction nucleotides: 12. CDR3 residues: CASSRRGLVAEETQYF. CDR3 nucleotides: TGCGCCAGCAGCCGCCGAGGACTAGTTGCGGAAGAGACCCAGTACTTC.

The CDR3 protein is CASSLDGGSGNTIYF. CDR3 coding DNA: TGTGCCAGCAGCTTAGATGGGGGTTCAGGAAACACCATATATTTT. This chain connects TRBV11-2 to TRBJ1-3; TRBD1 might be the D (5 bases). V was trimmed by 0 bases and J by 4 bases, leaving 10 bases between them. Germline V gene data show CDR1 as SGHAT and CDR2 as FQNNGV. The CDR3 loop spans 15 amino acids.

The V and J genes are TRBV5-1 and TRBJ1-6; 7 nucleotides agree with TRBD1. Germline V CDR1 and CDR2: SGHRS, YFSETQ. V shed 6 bases, J shed 7 bases, and the junction held 10 bases outside the gene matches. The CDR3 totals 15 residues. The CDR3 here is CASTQTGAGNSPLHF. The DNA for the CDR3 is TGCGCCAGCACCCAAACAGGGGCGGGAAATTCACCCCTCCACTTT.

This chain uses TRBV6-5 with TRBJ1-1; D unclear. Germline CDR1 MNHEY, CDR2 SVGAGI. The ends were cut back, 2 bases at V and 0 bases at J, with 13 bases in the middle. This CDR3 has 16 residues. CDR3 in DNA: TGTGCCAGCAGTTACGACGGCGGGATCATGAACACTGAAGCTTTCTTT. Translated: CASSYDGGIMNTEAFF.

This chain joins TRBV2 and TRBJ2-1, with a weak D call TRBD1 (6 bases). Germline V gene lookup returns CDR1 SNHLY and CDR2 FYNNEI. This CDR3 region has 17 residues. The V and J ends lost 4 bases and 6 bases respectively, with 22 bases between them. CDR3 sequence reads: CASSVIRGGPRGNEQFF. In nucleotides, the CDR3 is TGTGCCAGCAGTGTCATAAGAGGGGGACCGAGGGGCAATGAGCAGTTCTTC.

The J gene is TRBJ2-1, the V gene TRBV7-9; 9 bases are a match to TRBD1. Germline V gene lookup returns CDR1 SEHNR and CDR2 FQNEAQ (reference sequence). The CDR3 extends over 15 amino acids. Losses at the gene ends were 6 bases for V and 8 bases for J; bases not matched to a gene: 11. CDR3 in amino acids: CASRSAGTGRDEQFF. CDR3 sequence (DNA): TGTGCCAGCAGATCCGCCGGGACAGGGAGGGATGAGCAGTTCTTC.

The chain employs TRBV27 and TRBJ2-3, with D possibly being TRBD2 (6 bases). This CDR3 is built from 14 residues. With 0 bases removed from V and 10 bases from J, the gap between germline ends came to 14 bases. In germline, CDR1 is MNHEY, CDR2 SMNVEV (reference sequence). CDR3 residues: CASSLSREGRPQYF. CDR3 DNA: TGTGCCAGCAGTTTATCTCGAGAGGGGAGGCCGCAGTATTTT.

This chain uses TRBV15 with TRBJ1-2; TRBD1 might be the D (6 bases). CDR1 LNHNV and CDR2 YYDKDF come from the germline V gene (reference sequence). CDR3 length: 15 amino acids. Trimming removed 3 bases at V and 7 bases at J, with 18 bases between. The CDR3 reads CATSSLDRRPGGYTF. The CDR3 DNA follows: TGTGCCACCAGCAGCCTTGACAGGAGGCCAGGTGGCTACACCTTC.

The V call is TRBV14, the J call TRBJ1-3, with a tentative D call TRBD1 (6 bases). The CDR3 totals 18 residues. Trimming left V 0 bases short and J 4 bases short, with 19 bases between. Germline CDR1 is SGHDN and CDR2 is FVKESK. The CDR3 spells CASSQEIRGRLAGNTIYF. As DNA, the CDR3 is TGTGCCAGCAGCCAAGAAATCCGGGGGCGTTTAGCGGGAAACACCATATATTTT. Looking up the rest from reference TRBV14 and TRBJ1-3 gives the full variable domain: EAGVTQFPSHSVIEKGQTVTLRCDPISGHDNLYWYRRVMGKEIKFLLHFVKESKQDESGMPNNRFLAERTGGTYSTLKVQPAELEDSGVYFCASSQEIRGRLAGNTIYFGEGSWLTVV.

The V gene is TRBV6-4, the J gene TRBJ2-7, with 9 bases matching TRBD2. After removal of 3 bases from V and 0 bases from J, the junction contained 3 bases not matched to a gene. Per the germline V gene, CDR1 is MRHNA and CDR2 is SNTAGT. The CDR3 runs to 15 residues. The CDR3 DNA sequence: TGTGCCAGCAGTGAGCTAGCGGGGCCCTCCTACGAGCAGTACTTC. Translation gives CASSELAGPSYEQYF.

The V gene is TRBV28, the J gene TRBJ1-1, with 7 bases identical to TRBD1. The CDR3 consists of 14 residues. Germline assignment: CDR1 MDHEN and CDR2 SYDVKM. Trimming took 5 bases from V and 8 from J; bases not matched to a gene: 11. The CDR3: CASSAPGQREEAFF. The DNA for the CDR3 is TGTGCCAGCAGTGCTCCGGGACAGCGAGAAGAAGCTTTCTTT.

The chain joins TRBV18 to TRBJ1-1, with D hard to call. The V end was cut by 4 bases, the J end by 0 bases, with 9 bases between. The CDR3 contains 14 residues. Germline values: CDR1 KGHSH, CDR2 LQKENI. CDR3 amino acids: CASSLNRVNTEAFF. In nucleotides, the CDR3 is TGTGCCAGCTCACTTAATCGAGTGAACACTGAAGCTTTCTTT.

This rearrangement joins TRBV10-1 to TRBJ1-1, with a weak D call TRBD1 (6 bases). The CDR3 consists of 13 residues. V lost 10 bases to trimming and J lost 0 bases, with 12 bases between them. CDR1 WNHNN and CDR2 SYGVQD come from the germline V gene (reference sequence). CDR3 sequence reads: CATRTDMNTEAFF. The DNA of the CDR3 is TGCGCCACCAGGACAGACATGAACACTGAAGCTTTCTTT.

V and J are TRBV28 and TRBJ2-1; a weak D match, TRBD2 (6 bases). The V and J ends lost 3 bases and 0 bases respectively, with 18 bases between them. This CDR3 is 18 amino acids long. The germline CDR1 and CDR2 sequences are MDHEN and SYDVKM. The CDR3 coding sequence is TGTGCCAGCAGTTTTGGGACCCTCATGGGGGGCTCCTACAATGAGCAGTTCTTC. Its translation: CASSFGTLMGGSYNEQFF.

The chain combines TRBV3-1 (or the pseudogene TRBV3-2) with TRBJ1-2; 7 bases line up with TRBD1. The trim removed 4 bases at V and 8 bases at J, leaving 10 bases unmatched. Germline V gene data show CDR1 as LGHDT and CDR2 as YNNKEL (reference sequence). The CDR3 has 14 amino acids. In DNA, the CDR3 is TGTGCCAGCAGCCTAGAAACAGGGGAGGTCGGCTACACCTTC. It encodes CASSLETGEVGYTF.

The rearrangement links TRBV6-5 to TRBJ2-1; a weak D match, TRBD2 (6 bases). V lost 6 bases, J lost 3 bases, and 12 bases lay in between. The CDR3 totals 14 residues. The germline gives CDR1 MNHEY, CDR2 SVGAGI. The CDR3 coding sequence is TGTGCCAGCAGGGAGGACGGGAGCTACAATGAGCAGTTCTTC. Translation: CASREDGSYNEQFF.

This clone was recorded once. V usage is TRBV4-1 and J usage is TRBJ2-1; the match to TRBD2 covers 7 bases. The V and J ends lost 0 bases and 8 bases, in that order; junction bases with no gene match: 13. CDR1 and CDR2 from the germline V gene are MGHRA and YSYEKL. The CDR3 extends over 17 amino acids. The CDR3 region has the DNA TGCGCCAGCAGCCAAGAACGAAGACGCCCTAGCGGCCATGAGCAGTTCTTC. Protein sequence: CASSQERRRPSGHEQFF.

V is TRBV27 and J is TRBJ1-1; D gene ambiguous. CDR3 size: 15 residues. The germline V gene encodes CDR1 MNHEY and CDR2 SMNVEV (reference sequence). V was trimmed by 0 bases and J by 6 bases, leaving 14 bases between them. Here the CDR3 DNA reads TGTGCCAGCAGTTTATCGGATACAAGGATGGCTGAAGCTTTCTTT. As protein: CASSLSDTRMAEAFF.

This rearrangement joins TRBV5-3 to TRBJ2-5, with a possible D match to TRBD1 (5 bases). TRBV5-3 is recorded as an ORF, its role being uncertain. This CDR3 is 15 amino acids long. Trimming cost V 0 bases and J 2 bases, with 11 bases left between them. The CDR3 bases are TGTGCCAGAAGCTTGGTAGGACACAATCAAGAGACCCAGTACTTC. Protein sequence: CARSLVGHNQETQYF.